In its sample, the clone carrying this T cell receptor (beta chain) was seen once. The sample originates from a study of cytomegalovirus exposure and HLA in healthy donors. With 4 bases removed from V and 4 bases from J, the gap between germline ends came to 10 bases. This CDR3 comprises 13 residues. Germline V gene data show CDR1 as SGHVS and CDR2 as FQNEAQ. The primer mix had 60 Vbeta and 13 Jbeta primers. Produced via immunoSEQ multiplex PCR; TCRdb's table is partial and in-frame only. The table has tens of thousands of clones, 80% seen once; the top ten hold around 4.7%. Sequencing used PBMCs. This TCR was recovered from a woman in her 30s in good health and CMV-seronegative. V gene TRBV7-8 combines with J gene TRBJ1-1; D possibly corresponds to TRBD1 (6 bases). The DNA of the CDR3 is TGTGCCAGCAGCTATTCAGGGGCCACTGAAGCTTTCTTT. It encodes CASSYSGATEAFF.